This TCR beta chain was observed in a study of blood T cell repertoires in COVID-19. The data were produced by immunoSEQ multiplex PCR, yet TCRdb's version contains in-frame clones alone and is incomplete. The sample contains a few hundred thousand clones, around 87% of which appear only once. CDR3 length equals 16 residues. The V segment lost 2 bases and the J segment 4 bases; nucleotides outside the gene matches: 7. Germline assignment: CDR1 MNHEY and CDR2 SVGEGT. This TCR was sampled from a woman aged 45-60 years who had recovered from COVID-19. The sample consisted of peripheral blood. V gene TRBV6-2 or TRBV6-3 combines with J gene TRBJ2-2; 7 nucleotides match TRBD2. CDR3 residues: CASSYPGLRGTGELFF. In DNA form, the CDR3 reads TGTGCCAGCAGTTACCCGGGACTAAGGGGCACCGGGGAGCTGTTTTTT.